A single sample is the source of the 4 T cell receptor beta chains below, sequenced in a study of cytotoxic CD8 clonotypes in ibrutinib-treated CLL. Clones were read by immunoSEQ multiplex PCR, and TCRdb kept only the in-frame ones, dropping some. The table lists a few hundred thousand clones, 67% of them singletons. The source material was PBMCs, sampled after 36 months of ibrutinib treatment. The receptors originated from a human donor with chronic lymphocytic leukemia.

The gene calls are TRBV27 and TRBJ2-1; 10 nucleotides line up with TRBD1. The CDR3 has 16 amino acids. The junction had 12 bases not matched to a gene; V was cut back by 5 bases and J by 8 bases. The germline V gene encodes CDR1 MNHEY and CDR2 SMNVEV (reference sequence). The CDR3 DNA follows: TGTGCCAGCAGTATCGACAGGGGGCTCAGGCGAGATGAGCAGTTCTTC. It translates to CASSIDRGLRRDEQFF.

The rearrangement uses TRBV10-3 and TRBJ2-7, with 9 bases matching TRBD1. V lost 7 bases, J lost 3 bases, and 7 bases stayed unmatched. The CDR3 is 14 amino acids. Germline values: CDR1 ENHRY, CDR2 SYGVKD. In nucleotides, the CDR3 is TGTGCCATCACCCTTGGACAGGGGAACTACGAGCAGTACTTC. Translating it yields CAITLGQGNYEQYF.

This rearrangement joins TRBV5-5 to TRBJ1-5; D remains unclear. This CDR3 has 19 amino acids. Germline values: CDR1 SGHKS, CDR2 YYEKEE (reference sequence). V lost 1 base and J lost 1, with 21 bases in between. CDR3 loop: CASSLRAVGRVESNQPQHF. The CDR3, as DNA: TGTGCCAGCAGCTTGCGGGCAGTCGGAAGGGTGGAAAGCAATCAGCCCCAGCATTTT.

The CDR3 DNA follows: TGTGCCAGCAGCTTTATGACCAGGATCAATGAAGGGCAGTTCTTC. This gives the protein CASSFMTRINEGQFF. The V and J genes are TRBV5-6 and TRBJ2-1; D gene uncertain. Germline V lookup: CDR1 SGHDT, CDR2 YYEEEE. This CDR3 is 15 amino acids long. Trimming took off 2 bases at V and 12 bases at J, with 21 bases between the two ends. Full variable domain (rest looked up from reference TRBV5-6 and TRBJ2-1): DAGVTQSPTHLIKTRGQQVTLRCSPKSGHDTVSWYQQALGQGPQFIFQYYEEEERQRGNFPDRFSGHQFPNYSSELNVNALLLGDSALYLCASSFMTRINEGQFFGPGTRLTVL.